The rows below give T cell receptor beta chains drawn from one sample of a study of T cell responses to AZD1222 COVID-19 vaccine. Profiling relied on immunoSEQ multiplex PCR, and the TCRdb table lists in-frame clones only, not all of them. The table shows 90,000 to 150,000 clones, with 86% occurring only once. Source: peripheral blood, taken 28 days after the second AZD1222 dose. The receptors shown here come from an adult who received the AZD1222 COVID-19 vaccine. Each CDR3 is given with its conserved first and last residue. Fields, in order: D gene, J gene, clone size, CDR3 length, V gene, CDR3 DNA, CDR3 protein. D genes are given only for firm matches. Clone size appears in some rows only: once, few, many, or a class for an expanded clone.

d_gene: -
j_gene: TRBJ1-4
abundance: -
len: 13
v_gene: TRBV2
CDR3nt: TGTGCCAGCACCCGGGACATCTCTGAAAAACTGTTTTTT
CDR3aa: CASTRDISEKLFF

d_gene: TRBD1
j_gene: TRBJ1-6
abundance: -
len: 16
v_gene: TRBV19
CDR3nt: TGTGCCAGTAGTATAAAGTCCGGGACAGCAAATTCACCCCTCCACTTT
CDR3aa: CASSIKSGTANSPLHF

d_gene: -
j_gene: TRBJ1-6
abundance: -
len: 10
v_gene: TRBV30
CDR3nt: TGTGCCTGGGGTAGCGAATCCCTCCACTTT
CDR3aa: CAWGSESLHF

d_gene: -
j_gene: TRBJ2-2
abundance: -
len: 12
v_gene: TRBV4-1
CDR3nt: TGCGCCAGCAGCCAAGATGCCGGGGAGCTGTTTTTT
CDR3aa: CASSQDAGELFF

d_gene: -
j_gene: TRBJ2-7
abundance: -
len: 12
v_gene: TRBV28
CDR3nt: TGTGCCAGCAGTTTATACTACTACGAGCAGTACTTC
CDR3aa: CASSLYYYEQYF

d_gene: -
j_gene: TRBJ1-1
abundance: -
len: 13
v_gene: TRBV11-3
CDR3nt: TGTGCCAGCAGCCCACAGCTGAACACTGAAGCTTTCTTT
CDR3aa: CASSPQLNTEAFF

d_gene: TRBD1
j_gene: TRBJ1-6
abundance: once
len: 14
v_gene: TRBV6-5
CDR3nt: TGTGCCAGCAGATCGACAGGGGTAAATTCACCCCTCCACTTT
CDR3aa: CASRSTGVNSPLHF

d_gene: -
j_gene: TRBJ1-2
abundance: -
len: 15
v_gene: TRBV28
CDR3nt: TGTGCCAGCACCGAAACAGGGAGAGCCCCTTTTGGCTACACCTTC
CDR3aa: CASTETGRAPFGYTF

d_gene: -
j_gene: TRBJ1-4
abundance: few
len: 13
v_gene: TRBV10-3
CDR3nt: TGTGCCATCAATGGGGGGGCTAATGAAAAACTGTTTTTT
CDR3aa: CAINGGANEKLFF

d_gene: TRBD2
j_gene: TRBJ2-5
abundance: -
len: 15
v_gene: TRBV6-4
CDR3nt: TGTGCCAGCAGCCTGACTAGCGGGGAAAAAGAGACCCAGTACTTC
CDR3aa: CASSLTSGEKETQYF

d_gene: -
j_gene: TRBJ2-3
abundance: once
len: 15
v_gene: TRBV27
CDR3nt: TGTGCCAGCAGTTTATTGCAGGGGAACACAGATACGCAGTATTTT
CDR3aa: CASSLLQGNTDTQYF

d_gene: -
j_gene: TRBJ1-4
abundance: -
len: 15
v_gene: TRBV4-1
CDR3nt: TGCGCCAGCAGCCTTAAGCCCTTGGTGAGCGAAAAACTGTTTTTT
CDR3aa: CASSLKPLVSEKLFF

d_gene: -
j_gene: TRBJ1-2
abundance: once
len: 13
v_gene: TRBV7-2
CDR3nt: TGTGCCAGCAGCTTAGTTGATACGGTTTCCTACACCTTC
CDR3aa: CASSLVDTVSYTF

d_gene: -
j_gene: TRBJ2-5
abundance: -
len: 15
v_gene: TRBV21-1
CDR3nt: TGTGCCAGCAGCAACCACATTAAGTACCAAGAGACCCAGTACTTC
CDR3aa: CASSNHIKYQETQYF

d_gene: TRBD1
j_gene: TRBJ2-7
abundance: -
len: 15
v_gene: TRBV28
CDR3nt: TGTGCCAGCAGTCGACCCGGGACAGGGCTCGACGAGCAGTACTTC
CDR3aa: CASSRPGTGLDEQYF

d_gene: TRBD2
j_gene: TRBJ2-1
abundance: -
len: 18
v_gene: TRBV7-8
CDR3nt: TGTGCCAGCAGCTTAGCCTCTAGCGGGGGGGCAAGGTTAAATGAGCAGTTCTTC
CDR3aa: CASSLASSGGARLNEQFF

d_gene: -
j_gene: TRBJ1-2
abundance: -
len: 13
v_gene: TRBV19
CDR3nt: TGTGCCAGTAGTATTCTGGCAGGCTATGGCTACACCTTC
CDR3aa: CASSILAGYGYTF

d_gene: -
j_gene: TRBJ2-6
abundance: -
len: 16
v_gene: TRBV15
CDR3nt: TGTGCCACCAGCAGAGCTGCAGGAACTGGGGCCAACGTCCTGACTTTC
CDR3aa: CATSRAAGTGANVLTF

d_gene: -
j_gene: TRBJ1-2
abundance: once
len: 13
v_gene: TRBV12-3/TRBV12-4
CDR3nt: TGTGCCAGCAGTTTAGCAGGGGGTTTTGGCTACACCTTC
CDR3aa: CASSLAGGFGYTF

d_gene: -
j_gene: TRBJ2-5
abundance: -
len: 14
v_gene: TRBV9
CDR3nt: TGTGCCAGCAGCGTAGGGACACTTGTGGAGACCCAGTACTTC
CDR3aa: CASSVGTLVETQYF

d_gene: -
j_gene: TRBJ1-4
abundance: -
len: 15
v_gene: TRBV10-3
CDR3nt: TGTGCCATCAGTTCAAACAGGGACGAGGGTGAAAAACTGTTTTTT
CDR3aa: CAISSNRDEGEKLFF

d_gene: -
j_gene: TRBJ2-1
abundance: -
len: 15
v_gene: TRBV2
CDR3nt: TGTGCCAGCAGTGGGGCTCCCAGGGGAACCTCAGAGCAGTTCTTC
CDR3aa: CASSGAPRGTSEQFF